These 22 T cell receptor beta chains were all obtained from the same sample, sequenced in a study of blood T cell repertoires in COVID-19. Generated by immunoSEQ multiplex PCR, the TCRdb table keeps only in-frame clones and is missing some. The sample holds roughly 220,000 clones, roughly 84% seen once. Sequencing was carried out using peripheral blood. The receptors originated from a middle-aged woman who had recovered from COVID-19.

The gene calls are TRBV18 and TRBJ1-4, with D uncertain. Trimming took off 3 bases at V and 7 bases at J, with 9 bases between the two ends. The germline V gene has CDR1 KGHSH and CDR2 LQKENI. The CDR3 runs 13 residues. CDR3 sequence: CASSPDSGEKLFF. In nucleotides, the CDR3 is TGTGCCAGCTCACCGGACTCAGGTGAAAAACTGTTTTTT. The full variable domain, in which reference TRBV18 and TRBJ1-4 provide the parts outside the CDR3, is NAGVMQNPRHLVRRRGQEARLRCSPMKGHSHVYWYRQLPEEGLKFMVYLQKENIIDESGMPKERFSAEFPKEGPSILRIQQVVRGDSAAYFCASSPDSGEKLFFGSGTQLSVL.

The rearrangement joins TRBV6-5 to TRBJ1-5; D gene uncertain. The V end lost 7 bases, the J end lost 2 bases, and 12 bases lay between the germline ends. The CDR3 has 14 amino acids. CDR1 and CDR2 (germline): MNHEY, SVGAGI. CDR3 DNA sequence: TGTGCCAGCACCACCCAGGAGGGCAATCAGCCCCAGCATTTT. Amino acid sequence: CASTTQEGNQPQHF.

The gene calls are TRBV7-2 and TRBJ2-5, with 7 nucleotides matching TRBD1. The J segment lost 4 bases and the V segment lost 1 base, leaving 6 bases of the junction unmatched. The V gene's germline CDR1 is SGHTA and CDR2 FQGNSA. The CDR3 runs 15 residues. The CDR3: CASSLVRTGPETQYF. For the CDR3, the DNA is TGTGCCAGCAGCTTAGTTAGGACAGGACCAGAGACCCAGTACTTC.

The chain carries TRBV19 and TRBJ1-4, with D possibly being TRBD1 (5 bases). The V gene lost 4 bases and the J gene lost 4 bases, with 19 bases spanning the gap. The germline V gene encodes CDR1 LNHDA and CDR2 SQIVND (reference sequence). This CDR3 has 17 residues. The CDR3 region has the DNA TGTGCCAGTAGTACGGACGAGGGACTGACCTATAATGAAAAACTGTTTTTT. Translated, it gives CASSTDEGLTYNEKLFF.

The V call is TRBV5-1, the J call TRBJ2-5, with 9 bases that match TRBD2. V shed 4 bases and J 5 bases; nucleotides not matched to a gene: 21. This CDR3 has 19 amino acids. Germline CDR1 reads SGHRS; CDR2 reads YFSETQ. CDR3 loop: CASSIWVPRSGGKRETQYF. CDR3 nucleotides: TGCGCCAGCAGCATATGGGTCCCCCGAAGCGGGGGGAAGCGTGAGACCCAGTACTTC.

This chain connects TRBV2 to TRBJ2-5, with 9 bases lining up with TRBD1. Germline V gene data show CDR1 as SNHLY and CDR2 as FYNNEI. CDR3 length: 16 residues. Trimming cost V 2 bases and J 3 bases; bases outside gene matches: 7. The DNA for the CDR3 is TGTGCCAGCAGTGAAAGAACAGGGGGCGCAAAAGAGACCCAGTACTTC. It yields the protein CASSERTGGAKETQYF.

This chain joins TRBV28 and TRBJ1-5, with 7 bases lining up with TRBD1. The CDR3 has 16 amino acids. The germline V gene has CDR1 MDHEN and CDR2 SYDVKM. The V and J ends lost 8 bases and 5 bases, in that order; junction bases with no gene match: 15. The CDR3 region has the DNA TGTGCCAGCCAGCAGGGGGGCCAGGTCGGAGATCAGCCCCAGCATTTT. It specifies CASQQGGQVGDQPQHF.

The V and J genes are TRBV6-2 or TRBV6-3 and TRBJ1-1; perhaps TRBD1 as D (6 bases). V shed 4 bases and J shed 1 base, with 10 bases lying between them. Germline V gene lookup returns CDR1 MNHEY and CDR2 SVGEGT. CDR3 length: 14 residues. CDR3 residues: CASSLQGTNTEAFF. DNA for the CDR3: TGTGCCAGCAGTTTACAGGGAACGAACACTGAAGCTTTCTTT.

The V call is TRBV5-1, the J call TRBJ2-6; weak D call: TRBD1 (6 bases). Germline CDR1 SGHRS, CDR2 YFSETQ. Between the trimmed V and J ends, which lost 4 bases and 0 bases, there was a span of 17 bases. The CDR3 is 18 residues long. CDR3 coding DNA: TGCGCCAGCAGCCCCCATAATGGGACACCCTCTGGGGCCAACGTCCTGACTTTC. Translating gives CASSPHNGTPSGANVLTF.

The rearrangement links TRBV19 to TRBJ2-4; 10 bases line up with TRBD2. This CDR3 comprises 12 residues. The germline gives CDR1 LNHDA, CDR2 SQIVND (reference sequence). CDR3 sequence: CAVGGTSDIQYF. The CDR3 coding sequence is TGTGCAGTAGGCGGGACTAGCGACATTCAGTACTTC.

The CDR3 sequence: CASSPGHSEAFF. The DNA of the CDR3 is TGCGCCAGCAGTCCCGGACATTCTGAAGCTTTCTTT. The rearrangement uses TRBV5-1 and TRBJ1-1, with D perhaps TRBD1 (5 bases). The CDR3 covers 12 residues. With 5 bases removed from V and 6 bases from J, the gap between germline ends came to 11 bases. CDR1 is SGHRS and CDR2 is YFSETQ in the germline V gene.

This sequence joins TRBV9 and TRBJ1-1; TRBD1 matches at 7 bases. CDR1 is SGDLS and CDR2 is YYNGEE in the germline V gene. The CDR3 covers 15 residues. Trimming at V came to 2 bases and at J to 6 bases, leaving 10 bases not matched to a gene. CDR3 sequence reads: CASSVRGDSLSEAFF. The CDR3 coding sequence is TGTGCCAGCAGCGTCCGAGGGGACAGTCTATCTGAAGCTTTCTTT.

The J gene is TRBJ1-2, the V gene TRBV5-1; D possibly corresponds to TRBD1 (6 bases). Germline V gene data show CDR1 as SGHRS and CDR2 as YFSETQ. V lost 4 bases and J 2 bases, leaving 18 bases between the germline ends. The CDR3 contains 16 residues. The CDR3 region has the DNA TGCGCCAGCAGCCAGCCTAAGGACAGTATGAACTATGGCTACACCTTC. This sequence encodes CASSQPKDSMNYGYTF.

This clone was seen only a few times. This chain connects TRBV10-2 to TRBJ1-3; tentative D call: TRBD1 (6 bases). The CDR3 loop spans 15 amino acids. V lost 6 bases and J 0 bases, leaving 12 bases between the germline ends. Germline assignment: CDR1 WSHSY and CDR2 SAAADI. The CDR3 loop reads CASRPGDFSGNTIYF. Written as DNA, the CDR3 is TGCGCCAGCAGGCCAGGGGATTTCTCTGGAAACACCATATATTTT.

This clone occurred a few times. The gene calls are TRBV2 and TRBJ2-3, with D possibly TRBD1 on 6 matching bases. CDR1 SNHLY and CDR2 FYNNEI come from the germline V gene. This CDR3 has 15 residues. With 5 bases removed from V and 2 bases from J, the gap between germline ends came to 14 bases. Written as DNA, the CDR3 is TGTGCCAGCAGTTCTACAGGGTACCCCACAGATACGCAGTATTTT. It codes for CASSSTGYPTDTQYF.

V gene TRBV19 combines with J gene TRBJ2-7; 8 nucleotides align to TRBD2. The CDR3 has 16 amino acids. Per germline, CDR1 LNHDA and CDR2 SQIVND (reference sequence). J gave up 5 bases and V 6 bases, and 15 bases lay outside the gene matches. The CDR3 protein is CASSGPPGGGRDEQYF. The CDR3 DNA is TGTGCCAGTAGCGGACCCCCTGGCGGGGGGAGGGACGAGCAGTACTTC.

This chain links TRBV24-1 with TRBJ1-5, with TRBD1 matching 7 bases. The CDR3 spans 15 residues. Germline loops: CDR1 KGHDR, CDR2 SFDVKD. V trimming: 5 bases; J trimming: 3 bases; junction bases outside the gene matches: 6. The CDR3 here is CATSAARGDNQPQHF. CDR3 DNA sequence: TGTGCCACCAGTGCAGCCAGGGGGGACAATCAGCCCCAGCATTTT.

V is TRBV6-4 and J is TRBJ1-5, with D hard to call. This CDR3 spans 10 amino acids. V dropped 8 bases and J dropped 9 bases, with 8 bases sitting between them. Germline V CDR1 and CDR2: MRHNA, SNTAGT. This chain's CDR3 is CASADWPQHF. CDR3 coding DNA: TGTGCCAGCGCGGACTGGCCCCAGCATTTT.

DNA of the CDR3: TGTGCCAGCAGCTCAGGGATTGGCTACACCTTC. This translates into CASSSGIGYTF. This rearrangement joins TRBV11-2 to TRBJ1-2; tentatively, D is TRBD1 (5 bases). V dropped 4 bases and J dropped 7 bases, with 7 bases sitting between them. Germline loops: CDR1 SGHAT, CDR2 FQNNGV. The CDR3 contains 11 residues. Full variable domain (remainder filled in from reference TRBV11-2 and TRBJ1-2): EAGVAQSPRYKIIEKRQSVAFWCNPISGHATLYWYQQILGQGPKLLIQFQNNGVVDDSQLPKDRFSAERLKGVDSTLKIQPAKLEDSAVYLCASSSGIGYTFGSGTRLTVV.

This chain uses TRBV4-3 with TRBJ2-1, with TRBD1 matching 9 bases. Germline CDR1 is LGHNA and CDR2 is YSLEER. Trimming took 0 bases from V and 4 from J; bases not matched to a gene: 7. CDR3 length: 17 amino acids. The CDR3 DNA reads as TGCGCCAGCAGCCAAGATTATGGGACAGGGCCTTACAATGAGCAGTTCTTC. This gives the protein CASSQDYGTGPYNEQFF.

The chain couples TRBV6-1 to TRBJ1-1; maybe TRBD1 (5 bases). The length of the CDR3 is 14 residues. V lost 2 bases, J lost 1 base, and 8 bases lay in between. In germline, CDR1 is MNHNS, CDR2 SASEGT. CDR3 region: CASSEYTGNTEAFF. CDR3 DNA sequence: TGTGCCAGCAGTGAATATACAGGGAACACTGAAGCTTTCTTT.

This chain uses TRBV5-8 with TRBJ1-5; 7 bases are shared with TRBD1. The germline V gene encodes CDR1 SGHTS and CDR2 YDEGEE. The CDR3 runs to 15 residues. The trim removed 1 base at V and 1 base at J, leaving 2 bases unmatched. The CDR3 region has the DNA TGTGCCAGCAGCTTGTTCAGGGGGAGCAATCAGCCCCAGCATTTT. This encodes CASSLFRGSNQPQHF.